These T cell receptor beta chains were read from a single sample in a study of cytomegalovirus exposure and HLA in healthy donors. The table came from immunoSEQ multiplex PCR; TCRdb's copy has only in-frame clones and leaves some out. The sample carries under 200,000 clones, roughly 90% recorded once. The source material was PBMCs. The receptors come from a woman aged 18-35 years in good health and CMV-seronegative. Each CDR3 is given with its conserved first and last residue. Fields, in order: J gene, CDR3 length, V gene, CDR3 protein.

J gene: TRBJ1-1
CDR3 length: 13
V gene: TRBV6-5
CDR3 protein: CASRKRGNTEAFF

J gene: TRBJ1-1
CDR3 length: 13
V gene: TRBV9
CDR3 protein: CASSAHPSAQAFF

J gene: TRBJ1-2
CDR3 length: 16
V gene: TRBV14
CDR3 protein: CASSQEGLRGGDGYTF

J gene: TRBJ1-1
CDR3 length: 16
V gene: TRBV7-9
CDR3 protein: CASSPGRDGWHTEAFF

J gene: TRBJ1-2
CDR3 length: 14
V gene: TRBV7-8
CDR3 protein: CASSLTRHNYGYTF

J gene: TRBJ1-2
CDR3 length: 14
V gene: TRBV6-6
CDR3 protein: CASRDRGGNYGYTF

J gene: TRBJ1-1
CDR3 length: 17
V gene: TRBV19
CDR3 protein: CASSIEPLGLMNTEAFF

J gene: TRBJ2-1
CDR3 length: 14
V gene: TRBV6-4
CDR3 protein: CASSGGTDYNEQFF

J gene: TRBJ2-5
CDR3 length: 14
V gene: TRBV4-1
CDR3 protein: CASSQGQYQETQYF

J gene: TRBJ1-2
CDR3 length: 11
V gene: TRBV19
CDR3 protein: CASTGDYGYTF

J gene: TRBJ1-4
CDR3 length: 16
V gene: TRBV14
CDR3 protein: CASSHYRGATNEKLFF

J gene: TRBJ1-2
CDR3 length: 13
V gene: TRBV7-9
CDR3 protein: CASSPPTAAGYTF

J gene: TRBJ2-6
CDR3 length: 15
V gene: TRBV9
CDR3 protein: CASSVTGTGANVLTF

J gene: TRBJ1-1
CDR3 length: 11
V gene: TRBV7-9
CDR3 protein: CASRPAVEAFF

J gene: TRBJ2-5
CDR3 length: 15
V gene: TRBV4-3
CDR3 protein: CASSQDPDRAETQYF

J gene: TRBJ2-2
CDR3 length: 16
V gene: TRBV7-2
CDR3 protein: CASSLMGLPNTGELFF

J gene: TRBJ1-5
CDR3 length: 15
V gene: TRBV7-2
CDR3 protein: CASSFGSYSNQPQHF

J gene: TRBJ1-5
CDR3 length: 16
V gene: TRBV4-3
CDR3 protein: CASSQETGATYQPQHF

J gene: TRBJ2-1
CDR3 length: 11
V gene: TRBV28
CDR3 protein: CASGLYNEQFF

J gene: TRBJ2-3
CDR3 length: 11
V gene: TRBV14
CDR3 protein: CASSQTQTSLF

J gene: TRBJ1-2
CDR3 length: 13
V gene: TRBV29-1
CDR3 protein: CSFTYNRGGGYTF

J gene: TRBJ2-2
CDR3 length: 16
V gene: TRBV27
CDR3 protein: CASSLYTGLNTGELFF

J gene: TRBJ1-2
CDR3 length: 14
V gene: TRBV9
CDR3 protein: CASSLDSGRKGYTF

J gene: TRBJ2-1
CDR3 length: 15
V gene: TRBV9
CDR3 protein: CASSVGQGPYNEQFF

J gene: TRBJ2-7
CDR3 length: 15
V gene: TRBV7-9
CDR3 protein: CASSWDRGLNYEQYF

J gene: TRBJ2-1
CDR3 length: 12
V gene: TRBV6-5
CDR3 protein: CASSSTVNEQFF

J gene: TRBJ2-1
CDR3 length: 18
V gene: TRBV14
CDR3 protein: CASSQAPELGTAGNEQFF

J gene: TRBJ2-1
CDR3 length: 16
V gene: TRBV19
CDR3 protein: CASSMGTSGTYNEQFF

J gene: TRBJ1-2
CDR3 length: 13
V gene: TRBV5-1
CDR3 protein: CASSLDRSYGYTF

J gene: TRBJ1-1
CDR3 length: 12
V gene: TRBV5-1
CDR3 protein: CASSSGQAQAFF

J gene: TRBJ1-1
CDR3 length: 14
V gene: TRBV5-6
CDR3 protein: CASSPVGEGTEAFF

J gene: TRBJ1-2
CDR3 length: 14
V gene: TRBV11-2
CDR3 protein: CASSLVQGDYGYTF

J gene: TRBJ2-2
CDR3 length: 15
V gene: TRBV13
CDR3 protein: CASSPTSGETGELFF

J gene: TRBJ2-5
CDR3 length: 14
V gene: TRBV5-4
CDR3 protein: CASSLAMDLETQYF

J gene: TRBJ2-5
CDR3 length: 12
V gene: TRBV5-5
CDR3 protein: CASSPPQETQYF

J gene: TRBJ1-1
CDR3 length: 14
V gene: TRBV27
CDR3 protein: CASSLNRMNTEAFF

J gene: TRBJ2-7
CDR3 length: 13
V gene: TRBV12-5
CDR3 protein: CASGFRGIDEQYF

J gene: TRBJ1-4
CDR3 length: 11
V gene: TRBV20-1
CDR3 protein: CSAPQYEKLFF

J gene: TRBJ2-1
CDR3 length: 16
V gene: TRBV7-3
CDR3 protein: CASSLTRTSAYNEQFF

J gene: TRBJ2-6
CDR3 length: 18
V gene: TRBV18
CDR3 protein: CASQINSGGFTGANVLTF

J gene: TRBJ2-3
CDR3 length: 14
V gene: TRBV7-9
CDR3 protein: CASSLKGGTDTQYF

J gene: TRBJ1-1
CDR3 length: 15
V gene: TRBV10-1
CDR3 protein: CASSERETGNTEAFF

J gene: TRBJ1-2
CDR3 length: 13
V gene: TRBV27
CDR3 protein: CASSSSTGYGYTF

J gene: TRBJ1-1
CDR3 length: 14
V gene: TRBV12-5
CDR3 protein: CASGFGLMNTEAFF

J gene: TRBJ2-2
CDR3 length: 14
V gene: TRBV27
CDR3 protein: CASSSRGSTGELFF

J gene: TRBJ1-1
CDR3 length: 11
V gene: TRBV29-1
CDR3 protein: CSVGRNTEAFF

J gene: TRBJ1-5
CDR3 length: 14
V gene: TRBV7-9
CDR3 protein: CASSFDRSDQPQHF

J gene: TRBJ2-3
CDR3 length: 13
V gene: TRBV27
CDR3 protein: CASSFLGPDTQYF

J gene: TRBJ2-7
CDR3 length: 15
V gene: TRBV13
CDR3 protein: CASSFDRGLSREQYF

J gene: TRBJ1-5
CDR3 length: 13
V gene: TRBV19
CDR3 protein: CATKGARDQPQHF

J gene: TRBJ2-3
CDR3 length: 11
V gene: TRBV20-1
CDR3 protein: CSAGRERAQYF

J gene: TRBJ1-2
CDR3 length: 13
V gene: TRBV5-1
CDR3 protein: CASSLGGAYGYTF

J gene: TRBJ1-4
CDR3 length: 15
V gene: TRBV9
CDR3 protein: CASSATGGGGEKLFF

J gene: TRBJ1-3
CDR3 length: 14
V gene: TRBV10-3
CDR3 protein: CAISADGSGNTIYF